The entry that follows covers one T cell receptor (beta chain) sequence. Unique molecular identifiers were built into the TCRbeta library. TCRdb analysed the PCR reads with MiXCR anew, one entry per CDR3 protein. The sample carries 490,000 or so distinct CDR3 sequences, around 12% recorded once. The V segment lost 5 bases and the J segment 2 bases; nucleotides outside the gene matches: 3. The CDR3 is 14 amino acids. The data stem from a study of T-cell reconstitution after alpha-beta-depleted transplantation in children. This sequence was found in a human donor who donated a stem cell graft to a child with combined immunodeficiency. The chain employs TRBV12-3 or TRBV12-4 and TRBJ2-3, with 8 positions matching TRBD2. The specimen comprised PBMCs from the stem cell graft donor, sampled from the stem cell graft. The CDR3 DNA reads as TGTGCCAGCAGTGCGGGGGGCGACACAGATACGCAGTATTTT. Amino acids: CASSAGGDTDTQYF.